The source of this T cell receptor beta chain is a study of blood T cell repertoires in COVID-19. Across the whole study: Acute and convalescent COVID-19 samples came from the United States, Italy and Spain. The cDNA or gDNA used as material had been derived from T cells, B-cell-depleted T cells, or PBMCs.

Assay: immunoSEQ multiplex PCR; the TCRdb copy retains only in-frame clones and omits some. Here the sample spans approximately 210,000 clones, 81% being singletons. Per germline, CDR1 SGHRS and CDR2 YFSETQ. V was clipped by 0 bases and J by 0 bases, with 12 bases between them. The CDR3 is 17 amino acids. Clinical history reported by participants formed the basis on which cohorts were assigned. V is TRBV5-1 and J is TRBJ1-4, with a weak D call TRBD1 (6 bases). The sequenced sample was PBMCs or T cells enriched from blood (not recorded which). The sequence came from a woman aged 45-65 years with acute COVID-19. The CDR3 sequence is CASSLASGDTTNEKLFF. CDR3 DNA: TGCGCCAGCAGCTTGGCCTCTGGGGACACAACTAATGAAAAACTGTTTTTT.